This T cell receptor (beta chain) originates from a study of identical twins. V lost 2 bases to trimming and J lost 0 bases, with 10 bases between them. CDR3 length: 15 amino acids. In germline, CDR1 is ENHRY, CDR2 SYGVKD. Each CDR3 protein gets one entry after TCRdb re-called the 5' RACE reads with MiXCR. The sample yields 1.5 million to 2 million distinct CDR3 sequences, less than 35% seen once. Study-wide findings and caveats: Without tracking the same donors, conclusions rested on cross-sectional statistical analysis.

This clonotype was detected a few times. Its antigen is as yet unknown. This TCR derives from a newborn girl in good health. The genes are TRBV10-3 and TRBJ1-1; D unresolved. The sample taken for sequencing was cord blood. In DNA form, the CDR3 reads TGTGCCATCAGTGAGAGGGCTACAGTGAACACTGAAGCTTTCTTT. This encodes CAISERATVNTEAFF.